In its sample, the clone carrying this TCR beta chain was seen a few times. The antigen is not known. This specimen belongs to a study of beta chain features in type 1 diabetes. Study-level findings and limits: Type 1 diabetes patients had TCRB CDR3s that were shorter (moderately but significantly so) in all four CD4+ subsets. Short templates might get an advantage during PCR, and this would be equal in patients and controls.

The purity of all sorted populations exceeded 98%. Germline CDR1 reads KGHSH; CDR2 reads LQKENI. V was cut by 7 bases and J by 1 base, with 9 bases left in between. The CDR3 extends over 13 amino acids. Sequenced material consisted of expressed TCRB transcripts (all of the isolated RNA was reverse transcribed). The assay was immunoSEQ multiplex PCR, and TCRdb's table has in-frame clones only and misses some. The data contain under 200,000 clones, 10% of them singletons. The clonotype was recovered from a man aged 25 to 40 with type 1 diabetes. The sample taken for sequencing was central memory CD4+ T cells from blood. The chain carries TRBV18 and TRBJ2-3; a weak D match, TRBD2 (6 bases). The CDR3 DNA is TGTGCCAGCTACTCGGGGGGCACAGATACGCAGTATTTT. Its translation is CASYSGGTDTQYF.